A single sample gave rise to the 26 T cell receptor beta chains below, sequenced in a study of metastatic and nonmetastatic thyroid tumors. TCRdb re-called the PCR reads with MiXCR. The table has approximately 35,000 clones, approximately 34% seen once. Thyroid surgery was preceded by no treatment in any patient. Material: tumor tissue. The receptors were sampled from a female donor with papillary thyroid cancer or a benign thyroid nodule (not recorded which). Some clones in this sample may be carry-over from other donors' samples.

Written as DNA, the CDR3 is TGTGCCAGCAGCTTAGACCCTAGAGCCAATGAGCAGTTCTTC. Translating it yields CASSLDPRANEQFF. The rearrangement links TRBV11-2 to TRBJ2-1; D remains ambiguous. Germline CDR1 and CDR2: SGHAT and FQNNGV. Trimming stripped 0 bases from V and 6 bases from J, with 9 bases between. This CDR3 contains 14 residues. The full variable domain, its missing parts supplied by reference TRBV11-2 and TRBJ2-1, is EAGVAQSPRYKIIEKRQSVAFWCNPISGHATLYWYQQILGQGPKLLIQFQNNGVVDDSQLPKDRFSAERLKGVDSTLKIQPAKLEDSAVYLCASSLDPRANEQFFGPGTRLTVL.

V and J are TRBV5-1 and TRBJ2-3, with D possibly TRBD1 on 6 matching bases. CDR1 is SGHRS and CDR2 is YFSETQ in the germline V gene. The CDR3 sequence is 16 residues long. The V gene lost 3 bases and the J gene lost 3 bases, with 17 bases spanning the gap. This chain's CDR3 is CASSSGAGWGTDTQYF. The CDR3 coding sequence is TGCGCCAGCAGCTCAGGGGCTGGCTGGGGTACAGATACGCAGTATTTT. The variable domain in full, with the rest retrieved from reference TRBV5-1 and TRBJ2-3, is KAGVTQTPRYLIKTRGQQVTLSCSPISGHRSVSWYQQTPGQGLQFLFEYFSETQRNKGNFPGRFSGRQFSNSRSEMNVSTLELGDSALYLCASSSGAGWGTDTQYFGPGTRLTVL.

J is TRBJ2-1 and V is TRBV20-1; 8 bases fit TRBD2. CDR1 is DFQATT, CDR2 SNEGSKA, per germline (reference sequence). The trim removed 5 bases at V and 2 bases at J, leaving 8 bases unmatched. CDR3 length: 15 residues. CDR3 sequence: CSAPSGSLTYNEQFF. The CDR3 coding sequence is TGCAGTGCTCCGAGCGGGAGCTTGACCTACAATGAGCAGTTCTTC.

This clone appeared a few times. The gene calls are TRBV28 and TRBJ2-7; D might be TRBD2 (5 bases). CDR1 and CDR2 from the germline V gene are MDHEN and SYDVKM. There are 15 residues in the CDR3. Trimming took off 7 bases at V and 2 bases at J, with 18 bases between the two ends. The CDR3 sequence is CASNLPQSGTYEQYF. The CDR3 region has the DNA TGTGCCAGCAACCTACCGCAGTCGGGGACCTACGAGCAGTACTTC.

This clone was observed a few times. The chain combines TRBV30 with TRBJ1-2; D call uncertain. V dropped 0 bases and J dropped 4 bases, with 6 bases sitting between them. CDR1 and CDR2 (germline): GTSNPN, SVGIG (reference sequence). The CDR3 totals 12 residues. CDR3 region: CAWSVWGYGYTF. The CDR3 nucleotides read TGTGCCTGGAGTGTTTGGGGCTATGGCTACACCTTC.

CDR3 residues: CASSFEGQAYEQYF. Written as DNA, the CDR3 is TGCGCCAGCAGCTTCGAGGGACAGGCCTACGAGCAGTACTTC. The chain has TRBV5-1 and TRBJ2-7; the match to TRBD1 covers 8 bases. V was clipped by 2 bases and J by 2 bases; unmatched bases: 3. The germline CDR1 and CDR2 sequences are SGHRS and YFSETQ. There are 14 residues in the CDR3.

The chain carries TRBV20-1 and TRBJ1-5; tentatively, D is TRBD1 (6 bases). Germline CDR1 is DFQATT and CDR2 is SNEGSKA (reference sequence). Deletions cut 4 bases from V and 3 bases from J, with 22 bases between. The CDR3 length is 17 residues. DNA of the CDR3: TGCAGTGCTACTCCGTCATCACAGGGATCGAACAATCAGCCCCAGCATTTT. Translating it yields CSATPSSQGSNNQPQHF.

The rearrangement links TRBV9 to TRBJ1-1; TRBD1 is a possible D gene (6 bases). There are 13 residues in the CDR3. Germline V gene sequence: CDR1 SGDLS, CDR2 YYNGEE. V was shortened by 4 bases and J by 6 bases, with 13 bases between the two germline ends. CDR3 sequence reads: CASSRDTRSEAFF. DNA of the CDR3: TGTGCCAGCAGCCGGGACACAAGATCTGAAGCTTTCTTT.

DNA of the CDR3: TGTGCCAGCAGTCCGTTCGGGGGGGGAGACCACGAGCAGTACTTC. This sequence encodes CASSPFGGGDHEQYF. The V gene is TRBV6-1, the J gene TRBJ2-7; 8 positions match TRBD2. The CDR3 is 15 residues long. Germline V lookup: CDR1 MNHNS, CDR2 SASEGT. V was pared by 5 bases and J by 5 bases, with 11 bases of the junction left unmatched.

This clone appeared a few times. V usage is TRBV2 and J usage is TRBJ1-5; D possibly corresponds to TRBD1 (6 bases). V was pared by 4 bases and J by 6 bases, with 16 bases between. Germline-derived CDR1 and CDR2 are SNHLY and FYNNEI. The CDR3 contains 15 residues. Here the CDR3 reads CASSGHGTPFQPQHF. The CDR3 bases are TGTGCCAGCAGTGGGCACGGGACACCATTTCAGCCCCAGCATTTT.

The chain combines TRBV11-2 with TRBJ1-1; possible D gene TRBD1, 5 bases. Trimming shortened V by 1 base and J by 3 bases, and 15 bases separated the two germline ends. This CDR3 spans 16 amino acids. Germline V CDR1 and CDR2: SGHAT, FQNNGV. The CDR3 loop is CASSLVPRGRDTEAFF. CDR3 sequence (DNA): TGTGCCAGCAGCTTAGTACCGAGGGGCAGGGACACTGAAGCTTTCTTT.

This clone was picked up many times. The chain is built from TRBV5-5 and TRBJ1-6; 9 bases map to TRBD1. Germline-derived CDR1 and CDR2 are SGHKS and YYEKEE (reference sequence). Trimming cost V 4 bases and J 8 bases; bases outside gene matches: 10. The CDR3 has 16 residues. The CDR3 sequence: CASSPASTGGDSPLHF. The CDR3 DNA reads TGTGCCAGCAGCCCTGCTTCGACAGGGGGGGATTCACCCCTCCACTTT. The full variable domain, with the rest looked up from reference TRBV5-5 and TRBJ1-6, is DAGVTQSPTHLIKTRGQQVTLRCSPISGHKSVSWYQQVLGQGPQFIFQYYEKEERGRGNFPDRFSARQFPNYSSELNVNALLLGDSALYLCASSPASTGGDSPLHFGNGTRLTVT.

The chain has TRBV5-1 and TRBJ2-2, with 7 bases aligning to TRBD1. Germline V gene lookup returns CDR1 SGHRS and CDR2 YFSETQ. Trimming removed 7 bases from V and 4 bases from J; junction bases left unmatched: 10. The CDR3 runs 15 residues. CDR3 coding DNA: TGCGCCAGCGGGGCCATGGGACAGATCACCGGGGAGCTGTTTTTT. Its translation: CASGAMGQITGELFF. The whole variable domain, filled in from reference TRBV5-1 and TRBJ2-2, reads KAGVTQTPRYLIKTRGQQVTLSCSPISGHRSVSWYQQTPGQGLQFLFEYFSETQRNKGNFPGRFSGRQFSNSRSEMNVSTLELGDSALYLCASGAMGQITGELFFGEGSRLTVL.

V usage is TRBV25-1 and J usage is TRBJ1-2; perhaps TRBD1 as D (5 bases). The CDR3 has 12 amino acids. With 4 bases removed from V and 2 bases from J, the gap between germline ends came to 5 bases. Germline V gene data show CDR1 as MGHDK and CDR2 as SYGVNS. The CDR3 bases are TGTGCCAGCAGTGCAGGGAACTATGGCTACACCTTC. Translated, it gives CASSAGNYGYTF.

This clone was detected a few times. The gene calls are TRBV6-2 or TRBV6-3 and TRBJ2-7; D gene uncertain. The CDR3 totals 13 residues. V was clipped by 2 bases and J by 2 bases, with 7 bases between them. Germline V CDR1 and CDR2: MNHEY, SVGEGT. The CDR3 coding sequence is TGTGCCAGCAGTTACGGCACTACCTACGAGCAGTACTTC. It translates to CASSYGTTYEQYF.

The chain combines TRBV28 with TRBJ2-3; 8 nucleotides match TRBD2. The CDR3 length is 12 residues. Germline loops: CDR1 MDHEN, CDR2 SYDVKM. With V trimmed by 10 bases and J by 6 bases, 6 bases remained unmatched. CDR3 residues: CATTTSADTQYF. The CDR3 DNA reads TGTGCCACTACGACTAGCGCGGATACGCAGTATTTT.

CDR3 nucleotide sequence: TGTGCCAGTAGTATAGCCACTGGACCATACGAGCAGTACTTC. Translating gives CASSIATGPYEQYF. V and J are TRBV19 and TRBJ2-7; D uncertain. Germline V gene sequence: CDR1 LNHDA, CDR2 SQIVND (reference sequence). Deletions cut 1 base from V and 4 bases from J, with 11 bases between. The CDR3 extends over 14 amino acids.

This clone has more than one count but fewer than ten. V gene TRBV11-2 combines with J gene TRBJ2-2, with D perhaps matching TRBD1 (6 bases). Germline values: CDR1 SGHAT, CDR2 FQNNGV. Trimming stripped 1 base from V and 4 bases from J, with 16 bases between. The CDR3 consists of 17 residues. This chain's CDR3 is CASSLGIRGSGTGELFF. For the CDR3, the DNA is TGTGCCAGCAGCTTAGGGATCAGGGGATCAGGCACCGGGGAGCTGTTTTTT.

The rearrangement joins TRBV20-1 to TRBJ2-2, with 9 bases lining up with TRBD2. J lost 6 bases, V lost 1 base, and 6 bases had no gene match. Germline CDR1 DFQATT, CDR2 SNEGSKA (reference sequence). This CDR3 has 15 amino acids. For the CDR3, the DNA is TGCAGTGCTAGAGTTCCTAGCGGGAAGGCCGGGGAGCTGTTTTTT. This translates into CSARVPSGKAGELFF.

This clone was counted between two and nine times. The V and J genes are TRBV27 and TRBJ2-1; D may correspond to TRBD1 or TRBD2 (7 bases each). Trimming cost V 1 base and J 9 bases, with 16 bases left between them. CDR1 is MNHEY and CDR2 is SMNVEV in the germline V gene (reference sequence). The CDR3 sequence is 15 residues long. CDR3 protein: CASSLWGTGEGEQFF. The DNA of the CDR3 is TGTGCCAGCAGTTTATGGGGAACAGGGGAGGGTGAGCAGTTCTTC.

This clone was detected only a few times. This sequence joins TRBV6-2 or TRBV6-3 and TRBJ1-6; tentatively, D is TRBD1 (6 bases). Germline V lookup: CDR1 MNHEY, CDR2 SVGEGT. The CDR3 runs to 12 residues. V lost 2 bases, J lost 12 bases, and 8 bases lay in between. The CDR3 DNA follows: TGTGCCAGCAGTTACGCACAGGGACCCCTCCACTTT. Amino acids: CASSYAQGPLHF.

Remarks on this clone: Lacking the conserved final phenylalanine or tryptophan, this CDR3 likely reflects a read error. V is TRBV2 and J is TRBJ1-3, with TRBD1 matching 9 bases. The CDR3 covers 16 residues. The V and J ends lost 1 base and 2 bases, in that order; junction bases with no gene match: 3. Germline CDR1 SNHLY, CDR2 FYNNEI. The chain's CDR3 is CASSEVGQGAGNTIYV. The CDR3 DNA sequence: TGTGCCAGCAGTGAAGTGGGACAGGGAGCTGGAAACACCATATATGTT.

The V and J genes are TRBV5-1 and TRBJ2-1; D gene uncertain. Per the germline V gene, CDR1 is SGHRS and CDR2 is YFSETQ. V dropped 0 bases and J dropped 5 bases, with 15 bases sitting between them. CDR3 length: 16 residues. CDR3: CASSLEQNTRDNEQFF. The CDR3 DNA is TGCGCCAGCAGCTTGGAGCAAAATACCCGGGACAATGAGCAGTTCTTC.

The genes are TRBV5-1 and TRBJ2-1; D might be TRBD1 (5 bases). This CDR3 region has 16 residues. V was clipped by 0 bases and J by 4 bases, with 14 bases between them. Per the germline V gene, CDR1 is SGHRS and CDR2 is YFSETQ. The CDR3 coding sequence is TGCGCCAGCAGCTTGGAGGGGCGACCCTCTTACAATGAGCAGTTCTTC. It translates to CASSLEGRPSYNEQFF.

This clone appeared many times. This rearrangement joins TRBV10-2 to TRBJ1-6, with TRBD1 matching 10 bases. Germline loops: CDR1 WSHSY, CDR2 SAAADI. This CDR3 is built from 15 residues. Trimming removed 2 bases from V and 10 bases from J; junction bases left unmatched: 5. CDR3 sequence reads: CASSEGTGDRSPLHF. The CDR3 bases are TGCGCCAGCAGTGAGGGGACAGGGGATAGGTCACCCCTCCACTTT.

Note on this clone: The CDR3 does not close with the conserved phenylalanine or tryptophan, likely indicating a read error. V and J are TRBV6-2 or TRBV6-3 and TRBJ1-6; D is unresolved. This CDR3 has 11 amino acids. Trimming pared 7 bases from V and 8 bases from J, leaving 6 bases between. Germline V lookup: CDR1 MNHEY, CDR2 SVGEGT. The CDR3 loop is CASMEDSPLHI. The DNA of the CDR3 is TGTGCCAGCATGGAAGATTCACCCCTCCACATT.